Detailed here is one T cell receptor beta chain. There are a few counts of this clone. Its recognized antigen is unknown. Base qualities are not recorded, but no much larger clone differs from it by a single base. Patients with a history of autoimmune disease or receiving systemic immunosuppression were excluded from the trial. Peripheral blood for TCR sequencing was collected from all dose cohorts at baseline, on cycle 4 day 1, and on cycle 7 day 1. Samples came from an open-label, multicenter, first-in-human phase I dose-escalation trial of ivuxolimab. Adults with locally advanced or metastatic melanoma, renal cell carcinoma, hepatocellular carcinoma or head and neck squamous cell carcinoma were enrolled in the trial. Before TCR sequencing, CD4+ and CD8+ T cells were separately sorted from peripheral blood. Genomic DNA was isolated from the sorted cells so that the TCRbeta CDR3 region could be sequenced. TCRbeta CDR3 regions were sequenced using the immunoSEQ Assay. As stored in TCRdb, this immuneACCESS dataset retains in-frame rearrangements with V and J assigned. A fraction of the clones does not appear; measured against another copy, unresolved V genes explain less than half of the discrepancy, and the remainder lacks a known reason. Within this sample are fewer than 30,000 clones, with around 86% of them counted one time only. Together, the top ten hold about a fifth of the sample.

The sample comes from a study of OX40 agonist ivuxolimab in advanced cancers. For the study in its entirety: Ivuxolimab was a fully human IgG2 agonistic monoclonal antibody targeting the costimulatory receptor OX40 (CD134). Intravenous ivuxolimab was administered to patients every 2 weeks at six dose levels: 0.01, 0.1, 0.3, 1.5, 3 and 10 mg/kg. Of the 50 to 55 dose-escalation patients, hepatocellular carcinoma was present in roughly 19, melanoma in roughly 15, renal cell carcinoma in 9 and head and neck cancer in 9. In the dose-escalation cohort, around four fifths of patients were male, and the mean age was approximately 60 years, with a range of roughly 23 to 85. Patients were allowed to have had prior anti-PD-1, anti-PD-L1 or anti-CTLA-4 therapy, and around two fifths of the dose-escalation patients had been treated with checkpoint inhibitors. Three dose-escalation patients achieved partial responses, one with hepatocellular carcinoma and two with cutaneous melanoma. The point of sequencing TCRbeta in the periphery was to test whether ivuxolimab changed TCR sequence diversity and drove clonal T-cell expansion. The monotherapy dose-escalation portion (N ≈ 56 patients) of the phase I ivuxolimab trial is reported in the paper. The research as a whole found: At doses of 0.1 to 3.0 mg/kg, clonal expansion of both CD4+ and CD8+ T cells in blood was seen between baseline and week 6. In the 0.1-3.0 mg/kg groups, partial responders were among the patients with the lowest normalized peripheral clonal expansion, particularly in CD8+ T cells. On average, CD8+ T cells showed more expanded clones than CD4+ T cells after ivuxolimab. Low levels of normalized T-cell clonal expansion were also seen in some patients who did not respond. Antigen specificity was not determined for the clonally expanded peripheral T cells.

V is reduced by 3 bases and J by 2 bases, leaving a spacing of 16 bases between them. Including the terminal cysteine and phenylalanine, the CDR3 comprises 16 residues. The DNA shown is the 48-base CDR3, in frame from base 1. The germline V gene (reference sequence) sets CDR1 to LNHDA and CDR2 to SQIVND. The sequence came from an adult with an advanced solid tumor such as melanoma, head and neck, liver or kidney cancer. The sequence is built from TRBV19 and TRBJ2-5; TRBD1 is a weak D gene call, 5 bases matching. The material sequenced was CD4+ or CD8+ T cells sorted from blood, taken in a trial of the OX40 agonist ivuxolimab. CDR3 loop: CASSIRSHRIQETQYF. In nucleotide form, the sequence is TGTGCCAGTAGTATTAGGTCCCACAGGATACAAGAGACCCAGTACTTC.